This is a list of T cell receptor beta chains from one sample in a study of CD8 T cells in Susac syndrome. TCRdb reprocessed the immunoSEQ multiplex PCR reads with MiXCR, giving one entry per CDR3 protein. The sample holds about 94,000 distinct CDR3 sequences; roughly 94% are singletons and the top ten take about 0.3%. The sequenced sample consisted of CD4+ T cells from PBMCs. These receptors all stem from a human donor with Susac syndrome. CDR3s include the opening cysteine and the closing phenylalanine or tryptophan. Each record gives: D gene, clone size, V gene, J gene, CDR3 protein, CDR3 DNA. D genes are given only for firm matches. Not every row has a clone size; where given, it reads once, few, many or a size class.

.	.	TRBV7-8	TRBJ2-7	CASSEDSTRQYF	TGTGCCAGCAGCGAGGACAGTACCAGACAGTACTTC
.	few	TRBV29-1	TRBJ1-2	CSVEETNSPYGYTF	TGCAGCGTTGAGGAGACCAATTCTCCCTATGGCTACACCTTC
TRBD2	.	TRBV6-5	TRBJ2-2	CASSLGLAGLNTGELFF	TGTGCCAGCAGTTTGGGACTAGCGGGGCTGAACACCGGGGAGCTGTTTTTT
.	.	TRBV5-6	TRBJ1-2	CASSSRRDYGYTF	TGTGCCAGCAGCTCCCGACGGGATTATGGCTACACCTTC
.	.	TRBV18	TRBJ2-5	CASSENQDGQETQYF	TGTGCCAGCTCGGAGAATCAGGACGGCCAAGAGACCCAGTACTTC
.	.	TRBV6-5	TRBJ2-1	CASSWGGSEQFF	TGTGCCAGCAGTTGGGGCGGGTCTGAGCAGTTCTTC
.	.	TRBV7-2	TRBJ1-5	CASSLTGYGSNQPQHF	TGTGCCAGCAGCTTAACAGGGTATGGTAGCAATCAGCCCCAGCATTTT
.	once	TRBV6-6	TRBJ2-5	CASREGKETQYF	TGTGCCAGCAGGGAGGGGAAAGAGACCCAGTACTTC
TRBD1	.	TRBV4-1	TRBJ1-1	CASSQGKGARAEAFF	TGCGCCAGCAGCCAAGGGAAGGGGGCGAGGGCTGAAGCTTTCTTT
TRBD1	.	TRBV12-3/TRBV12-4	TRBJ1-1	CASTYRGRDTEAFF	TGTGCCAGCACCTACAGGGGGCGGGACACTGAAGCTTTCTTT
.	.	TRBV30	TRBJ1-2	CASRSDYGYTF	TGTGCCTCCCGGTCGGACTATGGCTACACCTTC
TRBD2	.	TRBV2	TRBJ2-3	CASRELAVYTDTQYF	TGTGCCAGCAGGGAACTAGCGGTTTACACAGATACGCAGTATTTT
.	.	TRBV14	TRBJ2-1	CASSRAFEIRYNEQFF	TGTGCCAGCAGCAGGGCCTTCGAGATCCGCTACAATGAGCAGTTCTTC
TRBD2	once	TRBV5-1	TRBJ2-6	CASSRGEANVLTF	TGCGCCAGCAGCCGGGGGGAGGCCAACGTCCTGACTTTC
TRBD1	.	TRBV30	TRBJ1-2	CAWSRDRDGYTF	TGTGCCTGGTCGCGCGACAGGGATGGCTACACCTTC
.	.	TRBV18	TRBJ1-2	CASQGGNYGYTF	TGTGCCAGCCAAGGGGGTAACTATGGCTACACCTTC
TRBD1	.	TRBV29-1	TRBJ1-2	CSVEMGQGRGYTF	TGCAGCGTTGAAATGGGACAGGGACGTGGCTACACCTTC
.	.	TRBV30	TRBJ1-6	CAWRENSPLHF	TGTGCCTGGAGGGAAAATTCACCCCTCCACTTT
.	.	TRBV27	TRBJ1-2	CASRAARAVYGYTF	TGTGCCAGCAGGGCAGCCCGAGCAGTTTATGGCTACACCTTC
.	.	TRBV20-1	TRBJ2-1	CSAQRVSSYNEQFF	TGCAGTGCCCAGCGGGTCAGCTCCTACAATGAGCAGTTCTTC
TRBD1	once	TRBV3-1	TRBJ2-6	CASSQGTGSGANVLTF	TGTGCCAGCAGCCAGGGGACAGGCTCTGGGGCCAACGTCCTGACTTTC
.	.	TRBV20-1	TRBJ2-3	CSARDAADTQYF	TGCAGTGCTAGAGATGCCGCGGATACGCAGTATTTT
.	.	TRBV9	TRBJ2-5	CASSVSRDIFQETQYF	TGTGCCAGCAGCGTCTCCCGGGACATCTTCCAAGAGACCCAGTACTTC
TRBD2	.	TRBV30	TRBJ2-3	CACPGLLGTDTQYF	TGTGCCTGCCCGGGACTATTAGGGACAGATACGCAGTATTTT
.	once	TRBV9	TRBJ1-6	CASSGANFNSPLHF	TGTGCCAGCAGCGGGGCTAATTTCAATTCACCCCTCCACTTT
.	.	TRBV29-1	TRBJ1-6	CSVATGGNSPLHF	TGCAGCGTTGCAACAGGCGGAAATTCACCCCTCCACTTT
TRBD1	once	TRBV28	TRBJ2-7	CASSFVQGAYEQYF	TGTGCCAGCAGTTTCGTACAGGGGGCCTACGAGCAGTACTTC